Listed below are T cell receptor beta chains from one sample, sequenced in a study of T cells after yellow fever vaccination. MiXCR, run by TCRdb on the 5' RACE reads, gives a single entry per CDR3 protein. The sample yields approximately 550,000 distinct CDR3 sequences, less than 15% seen once. The sample in question was PBMCs, obtained on the day of the yellow fever booster vaccination. Receptors originate from a man younger than 45 who received the YFV17D yellow fever vaccine. Each CDR3 is given with its conserved first and last residue. D genes are given only for firm matches. Some rows mark clone size as missing; the rest say once, few, many or name a class of expanded clone.

clone size: .; V gene: TRBV7-8; D gene: .; J gene: TRBJ1-3; CDR3 protein: CASSAGHSGNTIYF; CDR3 DNA: TGTGCCAGCAGCGCGGGACACTCTGGAAACACCATATATTTT
clone size: .; V gene: TRBV5-6; D gene: .; J gene: TRBJ1-5; CDR3 protein: CASSSHGGMEPQHF; CDR3 DNA: TGTGCCAGCAGCTCTCACGGAGGGATGGAGCCCCAGCATTTT
clone size: .; V gene: TRBV21-1; D gene: .; J gene: TRBJ2-1; CDR3 protein: CASSSRTSGILNEQFF; CDR3 DNA: TGTGCCAGCAGCTCCCGGACTAGCGGGATACTCAACGAGCAGTTCTTC
clone size: few; V gene: TRBV4-3; D gene: .; J gene: TRBJ1-2; CDR3 protein: CASSQGIEGSYGYTF; CDR3 DNA: TGCGCCAGCAGCCAAGGAATTGAGGGTTCCTATGGCTACACCTTC
clone size: few; V gene: TRBV5-5; D gene: .; J gene: TRBJ2-7; CDR3 protein: CASSLSQGGYEQYF; CDR3 DNA: TGTGCCAGCAGCTTGTCACAGGGAGGTTACGAGCAGTACTTC
clone size: .; V gene: TRBV6-1; D gene: .; J gene: TRBJ2-5; CDR3 protein: CASRVVLRGGETQYF; CDR3 DNA: TGTGCCAGCAGGGTGGTTCTCCGGGGTGGAGAGACCCAGTACTTC
clone size: few; V gene: TRBV11-2; D gene: TRBD1; J gene: TRBJ2-4; CDR3 protein: CASRRDRGEAKNIQYF; CDR3 DNA: TGTGCCAGCAGGCGGGACAGGGGTGAGGCCAAAAACATTCAGTACTTC
clone size: many; V gene: TRBV5-1; D gene: .; J gene: TRBJ2-7; CDR3 protein: CASSFHEEQYF; CDR3 DNA: TGCGCCAGCAGCTTTCACGAGGAGCAGTACTTC
clone size: many; V gene: TRBV7-2; D gene: TRBD1; J gene: TRBJ2-5; CDR3 protein: CASSRQGTETQYF; CDR3 DNA: TGTGCCAGCAGCCGACAGGGGACGGAGACCCAGTACTTC
clone size: few; V gene: TRBV15; D gene: .; J gene: TRBJ1-5; CDR3 protein: CATSRRDSNQPQHF; CDR3 DNA: TGTGCCACCAGCCGCAGAGATAGCAATCAGCCCCAGCATTTT
clone size: few; V gene: TRBV28; D gene: .; J gene: TRBJ1-1; CDR3 protein: CASSLRGLGTEAFF; CDR3 DNA: TGTGCCAGCAGTTTACGTGGACTGGGCACTGAAGCTTTCTTT
clone size: few; V gene: TRBV11-2; D gene: .; J gene: TRBJ1-5; CDR3 protein: CASSQGANQPQHF; CDR3 DNA: TGTGCCAGCAGCCAAGGCGCCAATCAGCCCCAGCATTTT
clone size: .; V gene: TRBV7-2; D gene: .; J gene: TRBJ1-5; CDR3 protein: CASSSDAGPRSGAQHF; CDR3 DNA: TGTGCCAGCAGTTCCGACGCGGGTCCCAGGTCTGGAGCCCAGCATTTT
clone size: .; V gene: TRBV2; D gene: .; J gene: TRBJ2-3; CDR3 protein: CASSDGVTQYF; CDR3 DNA: TGTGCCAGCAGTGACGGCGTGACGCAGTATTTT
clone size: once; V gene: TRBV7-3; D gene: TRBD1; J gene: TRBJ2-2; CDR3 protein: CASSSLDRGHDGELFF; CDR3 DNA: TGTGCCAGCAGCTCATTAGACAGGGGGCATGACGGGGAGCTGTTTTTT
clone size: .; V gene: TRBV9; D gene: .; J gene: TRBJ2-3; CDR3 protein: CASSVAVSTDTQYF; CDR3 DNA: TGTGCCAGCAGCGTGGCAGTAAGCACAGATACGCAGTATTTT
clone size: .; V gene: TRBV5-1; D gene: TRBD1; J gene: TRBJ2-7; CDR3 protein: CASSLNRGRYEQYF; CDR3 DNA: TGCGCCAGCAGCTTAAACAGGGGCCGCTACGAGCAGTACTTC
clone size: .; V gene: TRBV20-1; D gene: .; J gene: TRBJ1-1; CDR3 protein: CSAHQGSTEAFF; CDR3 DNA: TGCAGTGCTCACCAGGGGTCCACTGAAGCTTTCTTT
clone size: few; V gene: TRBV11-2; D gene: .; J gene: TRBJ1-3; CDR3 protein: CASSLAIMNTIYF; CDR3 DNA: TGTGCCAGCAGCTTAGCTATTATGAACACCATATATTTT
clone size: few; V gene: TRBV7-8; D gene: .; J gene: TRBJ2-7; CDR3 protein: CASSLRGITYEQYF; CDR3 DNA: TGTGCCAGCAGCTTACGGGGGATCACCTACGAGCAGTACTTC
clone size: few; V gene: TRBV14; D gene: TRBD2; J gene: TRBJ2-5; CDR3 protein: CASSPIPSGPQETQYF; CDR3 DNA: TGTGCCAGCAGCCCGATCCCTAGCGGGCCCCAAGAGACCCAGTACTTC
clone size: .; V gene: TRBV7-2; D gene: TRBD1; J gene: TRBJ1-1; CDR3 protein: CASSWDRGGSEAFF; CDR3 DNA: TGTGCCAGCAGCTGGGACAGGGGGGGCTCTGAAGCTTTCTTT
clone size: .; V gene: TRBV25-1; D gene: TRBD2; J gene: TRBJ2-7; CDR3 protein: CASSDGSGRRSYEQYF; CDR3 DNA: TGTGCCAGCAGTGATGGGAGCGGGAGAAGGTCCTACGAGCAGTACTTC
clone size: .; V gene: TRBV20-1; D gene: .; J gene: TRBJ2-5; CDR3 protein: CSARFRHQETQYF; CDR3 DNA: TGCAGTGCAAGGTTCAGGCATCAAGAGACCCAGTACTTC
clone size: few; V gene: TRBV20-1; D gene: .; J gene: TRBJ2-5; CDR3 protein: CSARLGLETQYF; CDR3 DNA: TGCAGTGCCCGGTTGGGGTTGGAGACCCAGTACTTC
clone size: .; V gene: TRBV23-1; D gene: TRBD1; J gene: TRBJ2-5; CDR3 protein: CASSPPGGNQETQYF; CDR3 DNA: TGCGCCAGCAGTCCCCCAGGGGGAAACCAAGAGACCCAGTACTTC
clone size: once; V gene: TRBV20-1; D gene: .; J gene: TRBJ2-1; CDR3 protein: CSASPRGRGDNEQFF; CDR3 DNA: TGCAGTGCTAGCCCTCGGGGAAGAGGGGACAATGAGCAGTTCTTC
clone size: .; V gene: TRBV29-1; D gene: .; J gene: TRBJ2-7; CDR3 protein: CSVEDRWGKYF; CDR3 DNA: TGCAGCGTTGAAGATCGGTGGGGGAAGTACTTC
clone size: .; V gene: TRBV20-1; D gene: TRBD2; J gene: TRBJ2-5; CDR3 protein: CSARDSREGRGETQYF; CDR3 DNA: TGCAGTGCTAGAGATTCGCGGGAGGGCCGAGGGGAGACCCAGTACTTC
clone size: .; V gene: TRBV5-4; D gene: .; J gene: TRBJ1-2; CDR3 protein: CASTDRPGYGYTF; CDR3 DNA: TGTGCCAGCACGGACAGACCGGGCTATGGCTACACCTTC
clone size: .; V gene: TRBV7-2; D gene: TRBD2; J gene: TRBJ2-7; CDR3 protein: CASSLGTSGQRYEQYF; CDR3 DNA: TGTGCCAGCAGCTTGGGGACTAGCGGGCAAAGGTACGAGCAGTACTTC
clone size: few; V gene: TRBV6-5; D gene: .; J gene: TRBJ2-1; CDR3 protein: CASSYSDRYNEQFF; CDR3 DNA: TGTGCCAGCAGTTACTCCGACAGGTACAATGAGCAGTTCTTC
clone size: many; V gene: TRBV19; D gene: TRBD2; J gene: TRBJ2-1; CDR3 protein: CASSMRGLEQFF; CDR3 DNA: TGTGCCAGTAGTATGCGGGGACTAGAGCAGTTCTTC
clone size: few; V gene: TRBV3-1; D gene: .; J gene: TRBJ2-2; CDR3 protein: CASSPSSTGELFF; CDR3 DNA: TGTGCCAGCAGCCCGAGCTCCACCGGGGAGCTGTTTTTT
clone size: .; V gene: TRBV28; D gene: .; J gene: TRBJ1-1; CDR3 protein: CASSLWNSNTEAFF; CDR3 DNA: TGTGCCAGCAGTTTATGGAACAGCAACACTGAAGCTTTCTTT
clone size: few; V gene: TRBV7-9; D gene: .; J gene: TRBJ2-1; CDR3 protein: CASTVEQLVYNEQFF; CDR3 DNA: TGTGCCAGCACGGTTGAACAGCTAGTTTACAATGAGCAGTTCTTC
clone size: .; V gene: TRBV12-3/TRBV12-4; D gene: TRBD2; J gene: TRBJ2-1; CDR3 protein: CASSYSGLAGSSGLFF; CDR3 DNA: TGTGCCAGCTCCTACTCTGGGCTAGCGGGATCTAGCGGTTTGTTCTTC
clone size: .; V gene: TRBV3-1; D gene: .; J gene: TRBJ2-3; CDR3 protein: CASSQGGGVTDTQYF; CDR3 DNA: TGTGCCAGCAGCCAAGGCGGTGGGGTAACAGATACGCAGTATTTT
clone size: few; V gene: TRBV24-1; D gene: .; J gene: TRBJ2-3; CDR3 protein: CATSGGQSTDTQYF; CDR3 DNA: TGTGCCACCAGTGGAGGGCAGAGCACAGATACGCAGTATTTT
clone size: .; V gene: TRBV12-3/TRBV12-4; D gene: .; J gene: TRBJ2-7; CDR3 protein: CASSTLVEQYF; CDR3 DNA: TGTGCCAGCAGTACCCTTGTCGAGCAGTACTTC
clone size: .; V gene: TRBV4-3; D gene: .; J gene: TRBJ1-2; CDR3 protein: CASSQDHRANYGYTF; CDR3 DNA: TGCGCCAGCAGCCAAGATCACAGAGCTAACTATGGCTACACCTTC
clone size: few; V gene: TRBV5-6; D gene: .; J gene: TRBJ2-7; CDR3 protein: CASVSRQGAYEQYF; CDR3 DNA: TGTGCCAGCGTTAGTCGGCAGGGAGCCTACGAGCAGTACTTC
clone size: few; V gene: TRBV7-9; D gene: .; J gene: TRBJ2-3; CDR3 protein: CASSLMPDTQYF; CDR3 DNA: TGTGCCAGCAGCTTAATGCCAGATACGCAGTATTTT
clone size: many; V gene: TRBV12-3/TRBV12-4; D gene: .; J gene: TRBJ1-1; CDR3 protein: CASSFIWNTEAFF; CDR3 DNA: TGTGCCAGCAGTTTTATATGGAACACTGAAGCTTTCTTT
clone size: few; V gene: TRBV27; D gene: TRBD1; J gene: TRBJ2-7; CDR3 protein: CASSFPRDRPSYEQYF; CDR3 DNA: TGTGCCAGCAGTTTCCCCCGGGACAGGCCTTCCTACGAGCAGTACTTC
clone size: few; V gene: TRBV20-1; D gene: TRBD2; J gene: TRBJ2-7; CDR3 protein: CSASPPTSKTPYEQYF; CDR3 DNA: TGCAGTGCTAGTCCACCGACTAGCAAAACCCCATACGAGCAGTACTTC
clone size: .; V gene: TRBV11-2; D gene: TRBD2; J gene: TRBJ2-7; CDR3 protein: CASSLVVISGSATAYEQYF; CDR3 DNA: TGTGCCAGCAGCTTAGTGGTGATTAGCGGGAGCGCAACAGCCTACGAGCAGTACTTC
clone size: .; V gene: TRBV28; D gene: .; J gene: TRBJ1-1; CDR3 protein: CASSFIIRMNTEAFF; CDR3 DNA: TGTGCCAGCAGTTTTATTATACGAATGAACACTGAAGCTTTCTTT
clone size: .; V gene: TRBV9; D gene: .; J gene: TRBJ2-3; CDR3 protein: CASSVDGTLRTDTQYF; CDR3 DNA: TGTGCCAGCAGCGTAGACGGGACTCTACGCACAGATACGCAGTATTTT
clone size: .; V gene: TRBV5-1; D gene: .; J gene: TRBJ1-4; CDR3 protein: CASSLSPSARDEKLFF; CDR3 DNA: TGCGCCAGCAGCTTATCCCCCTCGGCTCGGGATGAAAAACTGTTTTTT
clone size: .; V gene: TRBV28; D gene: .; J gene: TRBJ2-7; CDR3 protein: CASSTPRLQYF; CDR3 DNA: TGTGCCAGCAGTACCCCGCGGTTGCAGTACTTC
clone size: .; V gene: TRBV29-1; D gene: TRBD1; J gene: TRBJ2-5; CDR3 protein: CSASQGTQETQYF; CDR3 DNA: TGCAGCGCTTCACAGGGGACACAAGAGACCCAGTACTTC
clone size: few; V gene: TRBV5-5; D gene: TRBD1; J gene: TRBJ2-1; CDR3 protein: CASRYGTDTYNEQFF; CDR3 DNA: TGTGCCAGCAGATACGGGACAGACACCTACAATGAGCAGTTCTTC
clone size: .; V gene: TRBV12-3/TRBV12-4; D gene: .; J gene: TRBJ2-1; CDR3 protein: CASQRSINNEQFF; CDR3 DNA: TGTGCCAGTCAGCGCAGCATCAACAATGAGCAGTTCTTC
clone size: few; V gene: TRBV19; D gene: .; J gene: TRBJ1-2; CDR3 protein: CASRTAGPGNYGYTF; CDR3 DNA: TGTGCCAGTAGAACCGCTGGTCCGGGCAACTATGGCTACACCTTC
clone size: many; V gene: TRBV12-3/TRBV12-4; D gene: .; J gene: TRBJ2-7; CDR3 protein: CASSPRWSSYEQYF; CDR3 DNA: TGTGCCAGCAGTCCCCGTTGGAGTTCCTACGAGCAGTACTTC
clone size: .; V gene: TRBV18; D gene: .; J gene: TRBJ1-2; CDR3 protein: CASSPIDRYTYGYTF; CDR3 DNA: TGTGCCAGCTCACCAATTGACCGCTATACCTATGGCTACACCTTC
clone size: few; V gene: TRBV12-3/TRBV12-4; D gene: .; J gene: TRBJ2-1; CDR3 protein: CASSLGWNNEQFF; CDR3 DNA: TGTGCCAGCAGTTTGGGGTGGAACAATGAGCAGTTCTTC
clone size: .; V gene: TRBV6-2/TRBV6-3; D gene: TRBD1; J gene: TRBJ2-3; CDR3 protein: CASRLTGGADTQYF; CDR3 DNA: TGTGCCAGCAGATTGACAGGGGGAGCAGATACGCAGTATTTT